A single sample is the source of the 29 T cell receptor beta chains below, sequenced in a study of OX40 agonist ivuxolimab in advanced cancers. Method: immunoSEQ multiplex PCR; TCRdb's copy keeps in-frame clones and lacks some. This table holds about 64,000 clones, 88% found once. Sequenced here: CD4+ or CD8+ T cells sorted from blood, sampled in a trial of the OX40 agonist ivuxolimab. Receptor source: an adult with an advanced solid tumor such as melanoma, head and neck, liver or kidney cancer.

This rearrangement joins TRBV11-2 to TRBJ2-1; no definite D call. Trimming stripped 5 bases from V and 0 bases from J, with 8 bases between. The CDR3 consists of 14 residues. Germline CDR1 and CDR2: SGHAT and FQNNGV. This CDR3 is CASSEKPSYNEQFF. The CDR3 DNA sequence: TGTGCCAGCAGCGAGAAACCCTCCTACAATGAGCAGTTCTTC.

The chain uses TRBV27 and TRBJ2-5; D is ambiguous. Germline-derived CDR1 and CDR2 are MNHEY and SMNVEV (reference sequence). The length of the CDR3 is 13 residues. Trimming stripped 10 bases from V and 2 bases from J, with 14 bases between. The CDR3 region is CATRPRSQETQYF. As DNA, the CDR3 is TGTGCCACAAGGCCGCGCAGTCAAGAGACCCAGTACTTC.

This chain links TRBV30 with TRBJ2-7, with TRBD1 as a possible D gene (6 bases). Per the germline V gene, CDR1 is GTSNPN and CDR2 is SVGIG (reference sequence). With 1 base removed from V and 4 bases from J, the gap between germline ends came to 20 bases. The CDR3 has 16 amino acids. The CDR3 DNA follows: TGTGCCTGGAGTGGAAACCTAGGGGGTTTAGTTTACGAGCAGTACTTC. This gives the protein CAWSGNLGGLVYEQYF.

The chain joins TRBV7-2 to TRBJ2-2; TRBD1 agrees at 11 bases. The CDR3 loop spans 18 amino acids. After removal of 6 bases from V and 5 bases from J, the junction contained 14 bases not matched to a gene. The germline CDR1 and CDR2 sequences are SGHTA and FQGNSA. CDR3 amino acids: CASRSDRGRSLGTGELFF. The CDR3 bases are TGTGCCAGCAGATCGGACAGGGGGCGAAGTTTGGGGACCGGGGAGCTGTTTTTT.

CDR3 DNA sequence: TGTGCCAGCTCACCACTAAGCAGGGTCGAGACCCAGTACTTC. This encodes CASSPLSRVETQYF. V gene TRBV18 combines with J gene TRBJ2-5; D may be TRBD1 (5 bases). Trimming pared 1 base from V and 5 bases from J, leaving 11 bases between. Germline assignment: CDR1 KGHSH and CDR2 LQKENI. The CDR3 sequence is 14 residues long.

The V gene is TRBV2, the J gene TRBJ1-1, with 7 bases identical to TRBD1. In germline, CDR1 is SNHLY, CDR2 FYNNEI. The CDR3 totals 11 residues. Trimming cost V 9 bases and J 10 bases; bases outside gene matches: 8. The CDR3 bases are TGTGCCAGGAGCGGACAGGTTGGAGCTTTCTTT. Amino acid sequence: CARSGQVGAFF.

The chain uses TRBV29-1 and TRBJ1-1; the match to TRBD1 covers 7 bases. V was pared by 1 base and J by 0 bases, with 5 bases of the junction left unmatched. The CDR3 has 15 residues. From germline, CDR1 is SQVTM and CDR2 ANQGSEA. The CDR3 reads CSVEGGQAMNTEAFF. DNA of the CDR3: TGCAGCGTTGAAGGAGGACAGGCCATGAACACTGAAGCTTTCTTT.

The V and J genes are TRBV28 and TRBJ2-1; 8 nucleotides line up with TRBD1. The germline CDR1 and CDR2 sequences are MDHEN and SYDVKM. The ends lost 7 bases at V and 2 bases at J; junction bases unmatched: 4. There are 14 residues in the CDR3. The CDR3, as DNA: TGTGCCAGCATAGACAGGGGCCCCTACAATGAGCAGTTCTTC. It encodes CASIDRGPYNEQFF.

The chain has TRBV10-2 and TRBJ2-3, with D possibly TRBD1 on 5 matching bases. V lost 8 bases and J 3 bases, leaving 9 bases between the germline ends. The CDR3 runs to 12 residues. Germline-derived CDR1 and CDR2 are WSHSY and SAAADI. The CDR3 region has the DNA TGCGCCAGCTCCCAGGGTACAGATACGCAGTATTTT. Encoded protein: CASSQGTDTQYF.

The chain combines TRBV6-1 with TRBJ1-6; D is unclear. CDR1 is MNHNS and CDR2 is SASEGT in the germline V gene. Between the trimmed V and J ends, which lost 1 base and 6 bases, there was a span of 10 bases. The CDR3 is 15 residues long. This CDR3 reads CASSEEGIGNSPLHF. The CDR3 DNA reads as TGTGCCAGCAGTGAAGAGGGAATTGGTAATTCACCCCTCCACTTT.

The V call is TRBV7-9, the J call TRBJ1-5, with unresolved D. Germline assignment: CDR1 SEHNR and CDR2 FQNEAQ (reference sequence). The CDR3 is made up of 12 amino acids. The ends were cut back, 3 bases at V and 6 bases at J, with 6 bases in the middle. CDR3 in amino acids: CASSFGSQPQHF. CDR3 DNA sequence: TGTGCCAGCAGCTTTGGTAGTCAGCCCCAGCATTTT.

The V call is TRBV30, the J call TRBJ2-2; D perhaps matches TRBD2 (6 bases). V was cut by 0 bases and J by 2 bases, with 10 bases left in between. CDR1 and CDR2 from the germline V gene are GTSNPN and SVGIG (reference sequence). The CDR3 consists of 15 residues. The CDR3 region is CAWSVRDSNTGELFF. In DNA form, the CDR3 reads TGTGCCTGGAGTGTGAGGGACTCTAACACCGGGGAGCTGTTTTTT.

V is TRBV5-4 and J is TRBJ2-7, with 11 bases aligning to TRBD2. The CDR3 runs to 15 residues. V gave up 3 bases and J gave up 2 bases; unmatched junction bases: 4. CDR1 is SGHNT and CDR2 is YYREEE in the germline V gene (reference sequence). Here the CDR3 reads CASSSGLAGPYEQYF. DNA of the CDR3: TGTGCCAGCAGCTCCGGACTAGCGGGCCCCTACGAGCAGTACTTC.

The CDR3 region is CAISADGTGKSDTQYF. The CDR3 nucleotides are TGTGCCATCAGTGCGGACGGGACAGGGAAGTCAGATACGCAGTATTTT. The chain is built from TRBV10-3 and TRBJ2-3, with 9 nucleotides matching TRBD1. The V gene's germline CDR1 is ENHRY and CDR2 SYGVKD. The CDR3 length is 16 residues. V was clipped by 4 bases and J by 4 bases; unmatched bases: 9.

The CDR3 nucleotides are TGTGCCAGCAGCTTGGGTAGCCGTGAGCAGTTCTTC. This sequence encodes CASSLGSREQFF. The V and J genes are TRBV5-8 and TRBJ2-1; D is uncertain. V lost 0 bases and J lost 9, with 7 bases in between. Germline V gene data show CDR1 as SGHTS and CDR2 as YDEGEE. The CDR3 extends over 12 amino acids.

J is TRBJ2-7 and V is TRBV10-3; 10 positions match TRBD2. Germline CDR1 and CDR2: ENHRY and SYGVKD. With 7 bases clipped from V and 5 bases from J, the junction kept 11 bases outside the gene matches. The CDR3 has 15 amino acids. The CDR3 bases are TGTGCCATCATCACGAGCGGGAGGGCAAGAAACGAGCAGTACTTC. This sequence encodes CAIITSGRARNEQYF.

The CDR3 loop reads CASTQGQGTDTQYF. The CDR3 nucleotides are TGTGCCAGTACCCAGGGACAGGGAACAGATACGCAGTATTTT. This chain joins TRBV19 and TRBJ2-3, with 9 bases that match TRBD1. Unmatched junction bases numbered 5, after V lost 7 bases and J lost 3 bases. CDR1 is LNHDA and CDR2 is SQIVND in the germline V gene (reference sequence). This CDR3 is built from 14 residues.

The chain has TRBV30 and TRBJ2-4, with 8 bases aligning to TRBD1. The CDR3 spans 13 residues. Trimming removed 5 bases from V and 7 bases from J; junction bases left unmatched: 7. Looked up from germline, CDR1 is GTSNPN and CDR2 is SVGIG (reference sequence). CDR3 sequence reads: CAWVRQGTNIQYF. DNA of the CDR3: TGTGCCTGGGTAAGACAGGGGACGAACATTCAGTACTTC.

CDR3 region: CSVVSRGQLTEAFF. Written as DNA, the CDR3 is TGCAGCGTTGTAAGCAGGGGGCAGTTGACTGAAGCTTTCTTT. The chain links TRBV29-1 to TRBJ1-1; TRBD1 matches 8 bases. Per germline, CDR1 SQVTM and CDR2 ANQGSEA. Trimming cost V 4 bases and J 5 bases; bases outside gene matches: 9. CDR3 length: 14 amino acids.

The chain is built from TRBV5-1 and TRBJ2-2; D remains ambiguous. Trimming removed 3 bases from V and 4 bases from J, with 10 bases in between. Germline CDR1 and CDR2: SGHRS and YFSETQ. The length of the CDR3 is 14 residues. The CDR3 is CASSWAASTGELFF. In DNA, the CDR3 is TGCGCCAGCAGCTGGGCGGCGAGCACCGGGGAGCTGTTTTTT.

The CDR3 is CASSLVTSADTQYF. CDR3 bases: TGTGCCAGCAGCCTTGTGACTAGCGCAGATACGCAGTATTTT. This chain uses TRBV7-2 with TRBJ2-3; 8 bases fit TRBD2. V was clipped by 5 bases and J by 4 bases; unmatched bases: 5. The germline CDR1 and CDR2 sequences are SGHTA and FQGNSA. This CDR3 region has 14 residues.

The gene calls are TRBV19 and TRBJ1-5, with D hard to call. CDR1 and CDR2 (germline): LNHDA, SQIVND (reference sequence). The CDR3 length is 14 residues. Trimming stripped 3 bases from V and 2 bases from J, with 8 bases between. CDR3 coding DNA: TGTGCCAGTAGTATGATAGGAGGCAATCAGCCCCAGCATTTT. Translated: CASSMIGGNQPQHF.

V usage is TRBV6-4 and J usage is TRBJ2-2; 7 bases align to TRBD1. The CDR3 spans 16 residues. The V gene end was trimmed by 7 bases and the J gene end by 5 bases; junction bases not matched to a gene: 13. Germline CDR1 and CDR2: MRHNA and SNTAGT. The CDR3 bases are TGTGCCAGCACCCTTCACGGACAGGCCGGAACCGGGGAGCTGTTTTTT. The encoded protein is CASTLHGQAGTGELFF.

The chain couples TRBV28 to TRBJ2-5; D call uncertain. The V and J ends lost 2 bases and 3 bases respectively, with 7 bases between them. Germline loops: CDR1 MDHEN, CDR2 SYDVKM. The CDR3 covers 13 residues. The CDR3 loop is CASSLHSKETQYF. As DNA, the CDR3 is TGTGCCAGCAGTTTACACTCAAAAGAGACCCAGTACTTC. The complete variable domain, with remaining parts taken from reference TRBV28 and TRBJ2-5, reads DVKVTQSSRYLVKRTGEKVFLECVQDMDHENMFWYRQDPGLGLRLIYFSYDVKMKEKGDIPEGYSVSREKKERFSLILESASTNQTSMYLCASSLHSKETQYFGPGTRLLVL.

The gene calls are TRBV11-2 and TRBJ2-5; no definite D call. Germline CDR1 reads SGHAT; CDR2 reads FQNNGV. This CDR3 comprises 11 residues. Trimming took 5 bases from V and 5 from J, leaving 6 bases between them. CDR3 sequence (DNA): TGTGCCAGCAGCCCTCTGGAGACCCAGTACTTC. This gives the protein CASSPLETQYF.

This clone has a single count. The chain carries TRBV6-1 and TRBJ1-5; tentatively, D is TRBD1 (6 bases). The CDR3 extends over 15 amino acids. CDR1 and CDR2 from the germline V gene are MNHNS and SASEGT. With 1 base removed from V and 3 bases from J, the gap between germline ends came to 10 bases. Here the CDR3 reads CASSEEGGFNQPQHF. In nucleotides, the CDR3 is TGTGCCAGCAGTGAAGAGGGGGGATTCAATCAGCCCCAGCATTTT.

This rearrangement joins TRBV4-1 to TRBJ1-6; 7 bases align to TRBD1. The CDR3 contains 17 residues. The germline V gene has CDR1 MGHRA and CDR2 YSYEKL. Unmatched junction bases numbered 11, after V lost 4 bases and J lost 5 bases. The CDR3 protein is CASSRQRQGANNSPLHF. The DNA of the CDR3 is TGCGCCAGCAGCCGACAAAGACAGGGAGCCAATAATTCACCCCTCCACTTT.

V usage is TRBV19 and J usage is TRBJ2-2; 7 bases are shared with TRBD1. Germline V gene data show CDR1 as LNHDA and CDR2 as SQIVND (reference sequence). This CDR3 has 15 amino acids. V lost 5 bases, J lost 4 bases, and 7 bases stayed unmatched. CDR3 nucleotides: TGTGCCAGTAGTCTCAGACAGGGCGGCACCGGGGAGCTGTTTTTT. This codes for CASSLRQGGTGELFF.

The rearrangement joins TRBV6-5 to TRBJ1-2; 7 nucleotides line up with TRBD1. The CDR3 is made up of 14 amino acids. The ends lost 6 bases at V and 5 bases at J; junction bases unmatched: 9. Germline values: CDR1 MNHEY, CDR2 SVGAGI. The CDR3 coding sequence is TGTGCCAGCAGGGCAGGGGGAAATTGGTATGGCTACACCTTC. Residues: CASRAGGNWYGYTF.